These 23 T cell receptor beta chains originate from one sample sequenced in a study of blood T cell repertoires in COVID-19. Here immunoSEQ multiplex PCR was the method, and the copy in TCRdb shows in-frame clones only, minus some. The sample lists under 250,000 clones, approximately 80% occurring once. Input material: PBMCs or T cells enriched from blood (not recorded which). The origin of the receptors is a young man with acute COVID-19.

CDR3 bases: TGTGCCAGCTGGGGGGGGATGAACACTGAAGCTTTCTTT. Its protein product is CASWGGMNTEAFF. V is TRBV18 and J is TRBJ1-1; D might be TRBD1 (5 bases). The CDR3 runs to 13 residues. Germline CDR1 and CDR2: KGHSH and LQKENI. V lost 7 bases and J 0 bases, leaving 9 bases between the germline ends.

A few counts support this clone. The V call is TRBV5-3, the J call TRBJ2-5; no reliable D call. TRBV5-3 is reported as an ORF; its role is uncertain. This CDR3 is 11 amino acids long. Trimming removed 1 base at V and 4 bases at J, with 2 bases between. CDR3 amino acids: CARSLRETQYF. The CDR3 coding sequence is TGTGCCAGAAGCTTGCGAGAGACCCAGTACTTC.

This rearrangement joins TRBV7-2 to TRBJ2-3; TRBD2 matches 8 bases. CDR3 length: 16 residues. V was pared by 5 bases and J by 5 bases, with 12 bases of the junction left unmatched. CDR1 is SGHTA, CDR2 FQGNSA, per germline. CDR3 region: CASSARLAGPRDTQYF. CDR3 nucleotides: TGTGCCAGCAGCGCTAGGCTAGCGGGTCCCAGAGATACGCAGTATTTT. Filled out from reference TRBV7-2 and TRBJ2-3, the complete variable domain reads GAGVSQSPSNKVTEKGKDVELRCDPISGHTALYWYRQSLGQGLEFLIYFQGNSAPDKSGLPSDRFSAERTGGSVSTLTIQRTQQEDSAVYLCASSARLAGPRDTQYFGPGTRLTVL.

The chain couples TRBV5-4 to TRBJ2-7; possible D gene TRBD1, 5 bases. The CDR3 is made up of 15 amino acids. The ends were cut back, 2 bases at V and 1 base at J, with 13 bases in the middle. Germline lookup yields CDR1 SGHNT and CDR2 YYREEE (reference sequence). The CDR3 DNA reads TGTGCCAGCAGCTTAAGGGGTAGCCCGTCCTACGAGCAGTACTTC. This codes for CASSLRGSPSYEQYF.

J is TRBJ2-1 and V is TRBV9; D is unresolved. V was trimmed by 1 base and J by 0 bases, leaving 8 bases between them. CDR3 size: 15 residues. Germline values: CDR1 SGDLS, CDR2 YYNGEE. CDR3 in amino acids: CASSVQPSSYNEQFF. The CDR3 DNA reads as TGTGCCAGCAGCGTACAACCGAGCTCCTACAATGAGCAGTTCTTC.

V and J are TRBV5-1 and TRBJ2-5, with D hard to call. This CDR3 is 13 amino acids long. The V end was cut by 4 bases, the J end by 6 bases, with 13 bases between. CDR1 is SGHRS, CDR2 YFSETQ, per germline. Here the CDR3 DNA reads TGCGCCAGCAGCCCCGATCAACAGAAGACCCAGTACTTC. Protein sequence: CASSPDQQKTQYF.

The rearrangement uses TRBV9 and TRBJ2-7; the match to TRBD1 covers 9 bases. The germline CDR1 and CDR2 sequences are SGDLS and YYNGEE. With V trimmed by 0 bases and J by 6 bases, 4 bases remained unmatched. The CDR3 contains 14 residues. Here the CDR3 reads CASSVGDRVAEQYF. Here the CDR3 DNA reads TGTGCCAGCAGCGTAGGGGACAGGGTGGCCGAGCAGTACTTC. The whole variable domain, filled in from reference TRBV9 and TRBJ2-7, reads DSGVTQTPKHLITATGQRVTLRCSPRSGDLSVYWYQQSLDQGLQFLIQYYNGEERAKGNILERFSAQQFPDLHSELNLSSLELGDSALYFCASSVGDRVAEQYFGPGTRLTVT.

The sample holds a few counts of this clone. This chain links TRBV5-1 with TRBJ2-5, with 9 bases lining up with TRBD1. Germline-derived CDR1 and CDR2 are SGHRS and YFSETQ. The CDR3 extends over 17 amino acids. With 0 bases clipped from V and 5 bases from J, the junction kept 11 bases outside the gene matches. The CDR3 DNA sequence: TGCGCCAGCAGCTTGGGATTAACAGGGGGCTTTTTGGAGACCCAGTACTTC. Amino acids: CASSLGLTGGFLETQYF.

The chain combines TRBV19 with TRBJ2-3, with TRBD1 identical over 11 bases. This CDR3 has 17 amino acids. Trimming cost V 1 base and J 6 bases; bases outside gene matches: 9. The V gene's germline CDR1 is LNHDA and CDR2 SQIVND (reference sequence). The CDR3 loop is CASSIGGGQGAGDTQYF. CDR3 in DNA: TGTGCCAGTAGTATAGGAGGTGGACAGGGGGCTGGGGATACGCAGTATTTT.

The rearrangement links TRBV29-1 to TRBJ2-7, with a possible D match to TRBD1 (5 bases). Trimming pared 7 bases from V and 3 bases from J, leaving 10 bases between. CDR1 and CDR2 (germline): SQVTM, ANQGSEA. The CDR3 covers 11 residues. Here the CDR3 reads CSAKTVYEQYF. The DNA for the CDR3 is TGCAGCGCCAAGACAGTCTACGAGCAGTACTTC.

V gene TRBV30 combines with J gene TRBJ1-2, with TRBD1 matching 10 bases. The CDR3 spans 13 residues. Germline CDR1 GTSNPN, CDR2 SVGIG (reference sequence). V lost 7 bases to trimming and J lost 3 bases; unmatched junction nucleotides: 5. CDR3 nucleotides: TGTGCCTCCCCGGGACAGGGGTACTATGGCTACACCTTC. Amino acids: CASPGQGYYGYTF.

This clone was picked up a small number of times. The chain employs TRBV20-1 and TRBJ2-7; D is perhaps TRBD2 (7 bases). The CDR3 runs 14 residues. Germline V lookup: CDR1 DFQATT, CDR2 SNEGSKA (reference sequence). V was shortened by 3 bases and J by 7 bases, with 19 bases between the two germline ends. As DNA, the CDR3 is TGCAGTGCTAGTATGGGGGGGCTTCCGGGAGAGCAGTACTTC. It yields the protein CSASMGGLPGEQYF.

V and J are TRBV2 and TRBJ2-3; 10 positions agree with TRBD2. The CDR3 extends over 15 amino acids. CDR1 is SNHLY, CDR2 FYNNEI, per germline. V shed 11 bases, J shed 4 bases, and the junction held 12 bases outside the gene matches. This CDR3 is CALEGAGGPSDTQYF. Here the CDR3 DNA reads TGTGCCCTCGAGGGAGCGGGGGGGCCCTCAGATACGCAGTATTTT.

The chain links TRBV5-6 to TRBJ1-5, with D maybe TRBD1 (5 bases). Germline assignment: CDR1 SGHDT and CDR2 YYEEEE. The CDR3 extends over 15 amino acids. V dropped 1 base and J dropped 5 bases, with 13 bases sitting between them. In DNA, the CDR3 is TGTGCCAGCAGCTTGACAGGACTAGGAGATCAGCCCCAGCATTTT. Translated: CASSLTGLGDQPQHF.

The chain links TRBV6-5 to TRBJ1-5, with D unresolved. Germline loops: CDR1 MNHEY, CDR2 SVGAGI. The V end was cut by 6 bases, the J end by 10 bases, with 19 bases between. The CDR3 consists of 14 residues. CDR3: CASSQDFVVLPQHF. CDR3 bases: TGTGCCAGCAGCCAAGACTTCGTGGTACTTCCCCAGCATTTT.

This clone has a single count. This chain links TRBV7-2 with TRBJ1-1; 9 bases match TRBD1. The CDR3 sequence is 14 residues long. The ends lost 6 bases at V and 0 bases at J; junction bases unmatched: 2. CDR1 and CDR2 from the germline V gene are SGHTA and FQGNSA. CDR3 protein: CASSDRGLNTEAFF. Written as DNA, the CDR3 is TGTGCCAGCAGTGACAGGGGGTTGAACACTGAAGCTTTCTTT.

This clone was recorded many times. The chain uses TRBV6-5 and TRBJ2-5, with 9 nucleotides matching TRBD1. CDR1 is MNHEY, CDR2 SVGAGI, per germline. The CDR3 extends over 14 amino acids. After removal of 5 bases from V and 5 bases from J, the junction contained 6 bases not matched to a gene. CDR3 amino acids: CASSLNRGRETQYF. The CDR3 DNA is TGTGCCAGCAGTCTAAACAGGGGGCGGGAGACCCAGTACTTC.

This rearrangement joins TRBV7-2 to TRBJ2-2, with 12 bases identical to TRBD2. There are 15 residues in the CDR3. Germline CDR1 reads SGHTA; CDR2 reads FQGNSA. J was trimmed by 6 bases and V by 6 bases; bases with no gene match: 5. The CDR3 here is CASSHLAGGPGELFF. CDR3 in DNA: TGTGCCAGCAGTCATCTAGCGGGGGGGCCCGGGGAGCTGTTTTTT.

The CDR3 region is CASSLNRGGYTF. The CDR3 coding sequence is TGTGCCAGCAGTTTGAACAGGGGCGGCTACACCTTC. The chain couples TRBV28 to TRBJ1-2; 7 nucleotides line up with TRBD1. With 3 bases clipped from V and 8 bases from J, the junction kept 3 bases outside the gene matches. The CDR3 has 12 amino acids. CDR1 is MDHEN and CDR2 is SYDVKM in the germline V gene.

The V and J genes are TRBV12-3 or TRBV12-4 and TRBJ1-2, with unresolved D. The CDR3 contains 13 residues. The V gene lost 6 bases and the J gene lost 7 bases, with 15 bases spanning the gap. The CDR3 sequence is CASRRGELVGYTF. For the CDR3, the DNA is TGTGCCAGCAGACGTGGGGAGCTGGTTGGCTACACCTTC.

The rearrangement joins TRBV14 to TRBJ2-1; 10 positions agree with TRBD1. The J segment lost 6 bases and the V segment lost 4 bases, leaving 6 bases of the junction unmatched. CDR3 length: 15 amino acids. Germline V gene data show CDR1 as SGHDN and CDR2 as FVKESK. CDR3 bases: TGTGCCAGCAGCCGTACCGGGACAGGGGTCAATGAGCAGTTCTTC. The encoded protein is CASSRTGTGVNEQFF. The full variable domain, rest sourced from reference TRBV14 and TRBJ2-1, is EAGVTQFPSHSVIEKGQTVTLRCDPISGHDNLYWYRRVMGKEIKFLLHFVKESKQDESGMPNNRFLAERTGGTYSTLKVQPAELEDSGVYFCASSRTGTGVNEQFFGPGTRLTVL.

The chain couples TRBV10-2 to TRBJ2-1; 10 bases map to TRBD2. This CDR3 has 15 residues. Trimming at V came to 3 bases and at J to 10 bases, leaving 9 bases not matched to a gene. Germline lookup yields CDR1 WSHSY and CDR2 SAAADI. CDR3 DNA: TGCGCCAGCAGTGAATTGTCTAGCGGGGGCAGGGAGCAGTTCTTC. The encoded protein is CASSELSSGGREQFF.

This rearrangement joins TRBV12-3 or TRBV12-4 to TRBJ1-3, with D unresolved. V was cut by 2 bases and J by 4 bases, with 6 bases left in between. This CDR3 comprises 13 residues. The CDR3 reads CASSLFRGNTIYF. CDR3 in DNA: TGTGCCAGCAGTTTATTCCGGGGAAACACCATATATTTT.